A single sample gave rise to the 14 T cell receptor beta chains below, sequenced in a study of T cell responses to AZD1222 COVID-19 vaccine. Produced via immunoSEQ multiplex PCR; TCRdb's table is partial and in-frame only. The sample yields about 27,000 clones, about 90% seen once. The input for sequencing was peripheral blood, taken 28 days after the second AZD1222 dose. Source of these receptors: an adult who received the AZD1222 COVID-19 vaccine.

The J gene is TRBJ2-1, the V gene TRBV5-4; tentatively, D is TRBD2 (6 bases). This CDR3 is built from 14 residues. Between the trimmed V and J ends, which lost 4 bases and 7 bases, there was a span of 15 bases. The germline V gene has CDR1 SGHNT and CDR2 YYREEE (reference sequence). The CDR3 DNA follows: TGTGCCAGCAGCGCCGCCGGGAGTCGAAATGAGCAGTTCTTC. The encoded protein is CASSAAGSRNEQFF.

The chain joins TRBV11-3 to TRBJ2-3, with TRBD2 matching over 14 bases. Trimming took 1 base from V and 4 from J; bases not matched to a gene: 1. The CDR3 runs 16 residues. Germline V lookup: CDR1 SGHNT, CDR2 YENEEA. The DNA for the CDR3 is TGTGCCAGCAGCTTAGGACTAGCGGGAGGGGCAGATACGCAGTATTTT. Translation gives CASSLGLAGGADTQYF.

This rearrangement joins TRBV12-3 or TRBV12-4 to TRBJ1-5, with D unclear. The CDR3 covers 13 residues. Trimming took 5 bases from V and 4 from J, leaving 9 bases between them. The CDR3 DNA reads TGTGCCAGCAGTGGCGGACGGAATCAGCCCCAGCATTTT. Translated, it gives CASSGGRNQPQHF.

The V gene is TRBV4-1, the J gene TRBJ2-1; D unresolved. CDR1 and CDR2 from the germline V gene are MGHRA and YSYEKL. V was shortened by 7 bases and J by 0 bases, with 13 bases between the two germline ends. The CDR3 is made up of 15 amino acids. Here the CDR3 DNA reads TGCGCCAGCACCCAGAGTTTTCTCTCCTACAATGAGCAGTTCTTC. Translation: CASTQSFLSYNEQFF.

This rearrangement joins TRBV7-9 to TRBJ2-1; tentative D call: TRBD2 (7 bases). The germline gives CDR1 SEHNR, CDR2 FQNEAQ (reference sequence). The CDR3 has 19 residues. V shed 1 base and J shed 0 bases, with 19 bases lying between them. CDR3 sequence reads: CASSLVGGGGRSSYNEQFF. CDR3 nucleotide sequence: TGTGCCAGCAGCTTAGTCGGCGGGGGCGGGAGATCCTCCTACAATGAGCAGTTCTTC.

The chain carries TRBV11-2 and TRBJ2-7; a weak D match, TRBD1 (6 bases). V dropped 4 bases and J dropped 4 bases, with 17 bases sitting between them. The CDR3 spans 15 residues. Germline CDR1 is SGHAT and CDR2 is FQNNGV. CDR3 in amino acids: CASSSQGSFEYEQYF. Written as DNA, the CDR3 is TGTGCCAGCAGCTCACAGGGTTCATTTGAGTACGAGCAGTACTTC.

The V and J genes are TRBV19 and TRBJ2-2, with 7 bases that match TRBD2. Trimming at V came to 1 base and at J to 1 base, leaving 6 bases not matched to a gene. CDR1 LNHDA and CDR2 SQIVND come from the germline V gene (reference sequence). The CDR3 consists of 17 residues. Here the CDR3 reads CASSIGGGLGNTGELFF. In DNA, the CDR3 is TGTGCCAGTAGTATAGGCGGGGGTTTGGGGAACACCGGGGAGCTGTTTTTT.

The V call is TRBV5-1, the J call TRBJ2-1; either TRBD1 or TRBD2 may supply D (5 bases each). In germline, CDR1 is SGHRS, CDR2 YFSETQ. This CDR3 spans 14 amino acids. V lost 3 bases and J 8 bases, leaving 15 bases between the germline ends. The CDR3 protein is CASSYRDGGDEQFF. CDR3 coding DNA: TGCGCCAGCAGCTACCGGGACGGCGGAGATGAGCAGTTCTTC.

V gene TRBV15 combines with J gene TRBJ2-5, with D possibly being TRBD1 (6 bases). The V end was cut by 7 bases, the J end by 4 bases, with 13 bases between. The CDR3 sequence is 13 residues long. CDR1 is LNHNV and CDR2 is YYDKDF in the germline V gene (reference sequence). Written as DNA, the CDR3 is TGTGCCACCACCGGGGACACCAGAGAGACCCAGTACTTC. It translates to CATTGDTRETQYF. Supplemented by reference TRBV15 and TRBJ2-5, the full variable domain reads DAMVIQNPRYQVTQFGKPVTLSCSQTLNHNVMYWYQQKSSQAPKLLFHYYDKDFNNEADTPDNFQSRRPNTSFCFLDIRSPGLGDTAMYLCATTGDTRETQYFGPGTRLLVL.

This chain joins TRBV10-3 and TRBJ2-7; 11 bases align to TRBD1. Germline CDR1 and CDR2: ENHRY and SYGVKD. The trim removed 6 bases at V and 4 bases at J, leaving 14 bases unmatched. CDR3 length: 17 amino acids. The CDR3 DNA sequence: TGTGCCATCAGGCCTATGTCCGGCGGACAGGGGGCTTACGAGCAGTACTTC. Protein sequence: CAIRPMSGGQGAYEQYF.

The chain has TRBV5-1 and TRBJ2-5, with D perhaps TRBD2 (7 bases). The germline V and J ends were trimmed by 6 bases and 5 bases, with 17 bases remaining between them. The CDR3 contains 14 residues. Germline CDR1 SGHRS, CDR2 YFSETQ. The CDR3 protein is CASNGGASGETQYF. DNA for the CDR3: TGCGCCAGCAATGGGGGGGCTAGTGGGGAGACCCAGTACTTC.

As concerns this clone: Other DNA sequences in this sample translate to the same CDR3. The V gene is TRBV7-8, the J gene TRBJ2-7; the D is unclear. There are 16 residues in the CDR3. Germline V gene data show CDR1 as SGHVS and CDR2 as FQNEAQ. Trimming took 5 bases from V and 2 from J, leaving 19 bases between them. The CDR3 DNA is TGTGCCAGCAGCCTACGCGCTTCAACACCCCCCTACGAGCAGTACTTC. This codes for CASSLRASTPPYEQYF.

This chain connects TRBV7-8 to TRBJ2-2, with a possible D match to TRBD2 (6 bases). Germline values: CDR1 SGHVS, CDR2 FQNEAQ. The CDR3 is 13 amino acids. V dropped 5 bases and J dropped 9 bases, with 13 bases sitting between them. The CDR3 DNA reads as TGTGCCAGCAGCCCCTCCGGGAGAAGGGAGCTGTTTTTT. It specifies CASSPSGRRELFF.

This clone was seen a single time. V usage is TRBV24-1 and J usage is TRBJ2-3, with D possibly TRBD2 on 7 matching bases. Germline V CDR1 and CDR2: KGHDR, SFDVKD. Between the trimmed V and J ends, which lost 7 bases and 5 bases, there was a span of 24 bases. The CDR3 length is 17 residues. CDR3: CATRPRGGGGFQDTQYF. CDR3 nucleotides: TGTGCCACCAGACCCCGAGGAGGGGGGGGGTTTCAAGATACGCAGTATTTT.